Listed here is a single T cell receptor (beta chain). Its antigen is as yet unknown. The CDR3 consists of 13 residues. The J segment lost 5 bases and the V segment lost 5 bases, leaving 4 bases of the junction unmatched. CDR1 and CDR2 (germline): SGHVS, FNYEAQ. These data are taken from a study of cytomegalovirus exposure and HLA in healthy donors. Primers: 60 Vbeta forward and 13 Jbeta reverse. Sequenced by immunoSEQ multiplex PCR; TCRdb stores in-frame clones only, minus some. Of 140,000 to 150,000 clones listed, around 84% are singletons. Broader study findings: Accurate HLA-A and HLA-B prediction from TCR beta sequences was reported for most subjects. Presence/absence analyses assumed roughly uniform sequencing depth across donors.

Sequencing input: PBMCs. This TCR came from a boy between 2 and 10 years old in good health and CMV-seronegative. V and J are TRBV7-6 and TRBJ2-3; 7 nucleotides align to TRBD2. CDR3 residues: CASSHLAGDTQYF. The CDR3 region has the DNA TGTGCCAGCAGCCATTTAGCGGGAGATACGCAGTATTTT.